This entry describes one TCR beta chain. This sample was included in a study of blood T cell repertoires in COVID-19. Study summary: Acute and convalescent COVID-19 samples came from the United States, Italy and Spain. Sample material is recorded as cDNA or gDNA derived from T cells, B-cell-depleted T cells, or PBMCs.

Profiling relied on immunoSEQ multiplex PCR, and the TCRdb table lists in-frame clones only, not all of them. The sample contains some 70,000 clones, 65% to 80% of which appear only once. J was trimmed by 8 bases and V by 0 bases; bases with no gene match: 6. The CDR3 spans 15 residues. Germline CDR1 LNHDA, CDR2 SQIVND (reference sequence). V is TRBV19 and J is TRBJ1-4; 7 bases agree with TRBD1. The source material was peripheral blood. This TCR derives from a woman aged 50 to 65 with acute or convalescent COVID-19. The CDR3 DNA sequence: TGTGCCAGTAGTATAGATTACAGGGGTCGCGAAAAACTGTTTTTT. It codes for CASSIDYRGREKLFF.